Below, 15 T cell receptor beta chains from the same sample are listed, as sequenced in a study of blood T cell repertoires in COVID-19. Generated by immunoSEQ multiplex PCR, the TCRdb table keeps only in-frame clones and is missing some. The sample consists of a few hundred thousand clones, roughly 88% of them appearing once. Sequencing input: peripheral blood. Receptors were obtained from a woman between 65 and 79 years old with acute or convalescent COVID-19.

The chain is built from TRBV7-9 and TRBJ2-7; 9 nucleotides agree with TRBD1. The V gene's germline CDR1 is SEHNR and CDR2 FQNEAQ (reference sequence). The CDR3 is made up of 14 amino acids. The V and J ends lost 7 bases and 2 bases, in that order; junction bases with no gene match: 6. In nucleotides, the CDR3 is TGTGCCAGCAATGAAGACAGGGGGACCTACGAGCAGTACTTC. Its translation is CASNEDRGTYEQYF.

This chain uses TRBV11-2 with TRBJ1-5, with a possible D match to TRBD1 (5 bases). The germline V and J ends were trimmed by 5 bases and 11 bases, with 13 bases remaining between them. There are 12 residues in the CDR3. Germline V lookup: CDR1 SGHAT, CDR2 FQNNGV. This CDR3 reads CASSPPGGAQHF. Written as DNA, the CDR3 is TGTGCCAGCAGCCCTCCGGGGGGGGCCCAGCATTTT. Complete variable domain (other parts from reference TRBV11-2 and TRBJ1-5): EAGVAQSPRYKIIEKRQSVAFWCNPISGHATLYWYQQILGQGPKLLIQFQNNGVVDDSQLPKDRFSAERLKGVDSTLKIQPAKLEDSAVYLCASSPPGGAQHFGDGTRLSIL.

The chain is built from TRBV11-2 and TRBJ1-1, with a possible D match to TRBD1 (5 bases). CDR3 size: 16 residues. The V gene's germline CDR1 is SGHAT and CDR2 FQNNGV. The V gene lost 5 bases and the J gene lost 6 bases, with 22 bases spanning the gap. The CDR3 DNA sequence: TGTGCCAGCAGCCTAGGGCGGGGCAGGGAATGGGCTGAAGCTTTCTTT. Translated, it gives CASSLGRGREWAEAFF. The full variable domain, rest sourced from reference TRBV11-2 and TRBJ1-1, is EAGVAQSPRYKIIEKRQSVAFWCNPISGHATLYWYQQILGQGPKLLIQFQNNGVVDDSQLPKDRFSAERLKGVDSTLKIQPAKLEDSAVYLCASSLGRGREWAEAFFGQGTRLTVV.

The chain couples TRBV4-1 to TRBJ2-3, with 8 positions matching TRBD2. The CDR3 spans 14 residues. The ends lost 6 bases at V and 3 bases at J; junction bases unmatched: 5. Germline V gene lookup returns CDR1 MGHRA and CDR2 YSYEKL. The CDR3 DNA reads as TGCGCCAGCAGGGTCGGGGGGGCTACAGATACGCAGTATTTT. It codes for CASRVGGATDTQYF.

J is TRBJ2-1 and V is TRBV2; TRBD2 matches 9 bases. Germline V CDR1 and CDR2: SNHLY, FYNNEI. V was clipped by 7 bases and J by 7 bases; unmatched bases: 20. The CDR3 has 18 residues. Here the CDR3 reads CASTRKYVGAGGRNEQFF. Here the CDR3 DNA reads TGTGCCAGCACCCGAAAGTATGTCGGTGCGGGGGGGCGGAATGAGCAGTTCTTC. Together with reference TRBV2 and TRBJ2-1, the CDR3 gives the full variable domain: EPEVTQTPSHQVTQMGQEVILRCVPISNHLYFYWYRQILGQKVEFLVSFYNNEISEKSEIFDDQFSVERPDGSNFTLKIRSTKLEDSAMYFCASTRKYVGAGGRNEQFFGPGTRLTVL.

The J gene is TRBJ1-1, the V gene TRBV7-9; D is perhaps TRBD1 (5 bases). The ends were cut back, 2 bases at V and 4 bases at J, with 14 bases in the middle. The CDR3 runs 15 residues. Germline lookup yields CDR1 SEHNR and CDR2 FQNEAQ (reference sequence). CDR3 loop: CASSLQGAGVTEAFF. CDR3 bases: TGTGCCAGCAGCTTACAAGGGGCGGGAGTCACTGAAGCTTTCTTT.

The chain has TRBV10-1 and TRBJ1-1, with D hard to call. V was cut by 1 base and J by 1 base, with 4 bases left in between. Germline V gene lookup returns CDR1 WNHNN and CDR2 SYGVQD (reference sequence). The CDR3 is 13 residues long. CDR3 in amino acids: CASSEWRNTEAFF. DNA for the CDR3: TGCGCCAGCAGTGAGTGGAGGAACACTGAAGCTTTCTTT.

The count of this clone is one. V usage is TRBV18 and J usage is TRBJ1-4; D possibly corresponds to TRBD1 (5 bases). The CDR3 contains 14 residues. Germline CDR1 reads KGHSH; CDR2 reads LQKENI. V was clipped by 1 base and J by 8 bases, with 11 bases between them. In DNA form, the CDR3 reads TGTGCCAGCTCACCACTGGGGCGCGGAGAAAAACTGTTTTTT. Its translation is CASSPLGRGEKLFF.

Points on this clone: Compared with germline, one end of the junction differs, possibly owing to a read error. The rearrangement uses TRBV7-7 and TRBJ2-5; 8 bases are a match to TRBD2. Germline V lookup: CDR1 SSHAT, CDR2 FNYEAQ (reference sequence). The CDR3 contains 15 residues. The CDR3 region is CASSFGGGPWETQYF. The CDR3 nucleotides are TGTGCTAGCAGCTTTGGCGGGGGGCCATGGGAGACCCAGTACTTC.

The chain is built from TRBV10-3 and TRBJ2-3, with D possibly being TRBD2 (7 bases). V lost 3 bases, J lost 0 bases, and 10 bases lay in between. The CDR3 loop spans 15 amino acids. Per germline, CDR1 ENHRY and CDR2 SYGVKD. The CDR3 loop is CAISDGGRSTDTQYF. CDR3 sequence (DNA): TGTGCCATCAGTGACGGGGGGCGGAGCACAGATACGCAGTATTTT.

This clone was counted only a few times. This sequence joins TRBV4-2 and TRBJ2-1, with 9 bases aligning to TRBD2. There are 19 residues in the CDR3. After removal of 9 bases from V and 0 bases from J, the junction contained 18 bases not matched to a gene. Germline-derived CDR1 and CDR2 are LGHNA and YNFKEQ. This CDR3 is CASPQGASGALSSYNEQFF. DNA of the CDR3: TGTGCCAGTCCCCAAGGGGCTAGCGGGGCCCTGAGCTCCTACAATGAGCAGTTCTTC.

This rearrangement joins TRBV5-5 to TRBJ1-4, with a weak D call TRBD1 (6 bases). Germline CDR1 SGHKS, CDR2 YYEKEE (reference sequence). V was pared by 0 bases and J by 5 bases, with 11 bases between. The CDR3 spans 15 residues. The CDR3 region is CASSLVQGRNEKLFF. The CDR3 bases are TGTGCCAGCAGCTTGGTGCAGGGGAGAAATGAAAAACTGTTTTTT.

V is TRBV4-2 and J is TRBJ2-5; 8 bases map to TRBD2. The CDR3 sequence is 16 residues long. Germline lookup yields CDR1 LGHNA and CDR2 YNFKEQ. The trim removed 4 bases at V and 0 bases at J, leaving 7 bases unmatched. The CDR3 sequence: CASSPRSGVDQETQYF. As DNA, the CDR3 is TGTGCCAGCAGCCCCCGTAGCGGGGTCGACCAAGAGACCCAGTACTTC.

The chain links TRBV6-1 to TRBJ1-4, with D possibly TRBD1 on 5 matching bases. V was trimmed by 3 bases and J by 8 bases, leaving 13 bases between them. The CDR3 spans 14 residues. Per the germline V gene, CDR1 is MNHNS and CDR2 is SASEGT. CDR3 sequence (DNA): TGTGCCAGCAGTGAGGGGCAGGGAATAGAAAAACTGTTTTTT. It codes for CASSEGQGIEKLFF.

This sequence joins TRBV5-4 and TRBJ2-1, with 8 bases aligning to TRBD2. Germline-derived CDR1 and CDR2 are SGHNT and YYREEE (reference sequence). The CDR3 is 15 residues long. J was trimmed by 4 bases and V by 4 bases; bases with no gene match: 7. The CDR3 protein is CASSPAAGDYNEQFF. CDR3 DNA sequence: TGTGCCAGCAGCCCCGCAGCGGGGGATTACAATGAGCAGTTCTTC. Drawing the rest from reference TRBV5-4 and TRBJ2-1, the complete variable domain is ETGVTQSPTHLIKTRGQQVTLRCSSQSGHNTVSWYQQALGQGPQFIFQYYREEENGRGNFPPRFSGLQFPNYSSELNVNALELDDSALYLCASSPAAGDYNEQFFGPGTRLTVL.